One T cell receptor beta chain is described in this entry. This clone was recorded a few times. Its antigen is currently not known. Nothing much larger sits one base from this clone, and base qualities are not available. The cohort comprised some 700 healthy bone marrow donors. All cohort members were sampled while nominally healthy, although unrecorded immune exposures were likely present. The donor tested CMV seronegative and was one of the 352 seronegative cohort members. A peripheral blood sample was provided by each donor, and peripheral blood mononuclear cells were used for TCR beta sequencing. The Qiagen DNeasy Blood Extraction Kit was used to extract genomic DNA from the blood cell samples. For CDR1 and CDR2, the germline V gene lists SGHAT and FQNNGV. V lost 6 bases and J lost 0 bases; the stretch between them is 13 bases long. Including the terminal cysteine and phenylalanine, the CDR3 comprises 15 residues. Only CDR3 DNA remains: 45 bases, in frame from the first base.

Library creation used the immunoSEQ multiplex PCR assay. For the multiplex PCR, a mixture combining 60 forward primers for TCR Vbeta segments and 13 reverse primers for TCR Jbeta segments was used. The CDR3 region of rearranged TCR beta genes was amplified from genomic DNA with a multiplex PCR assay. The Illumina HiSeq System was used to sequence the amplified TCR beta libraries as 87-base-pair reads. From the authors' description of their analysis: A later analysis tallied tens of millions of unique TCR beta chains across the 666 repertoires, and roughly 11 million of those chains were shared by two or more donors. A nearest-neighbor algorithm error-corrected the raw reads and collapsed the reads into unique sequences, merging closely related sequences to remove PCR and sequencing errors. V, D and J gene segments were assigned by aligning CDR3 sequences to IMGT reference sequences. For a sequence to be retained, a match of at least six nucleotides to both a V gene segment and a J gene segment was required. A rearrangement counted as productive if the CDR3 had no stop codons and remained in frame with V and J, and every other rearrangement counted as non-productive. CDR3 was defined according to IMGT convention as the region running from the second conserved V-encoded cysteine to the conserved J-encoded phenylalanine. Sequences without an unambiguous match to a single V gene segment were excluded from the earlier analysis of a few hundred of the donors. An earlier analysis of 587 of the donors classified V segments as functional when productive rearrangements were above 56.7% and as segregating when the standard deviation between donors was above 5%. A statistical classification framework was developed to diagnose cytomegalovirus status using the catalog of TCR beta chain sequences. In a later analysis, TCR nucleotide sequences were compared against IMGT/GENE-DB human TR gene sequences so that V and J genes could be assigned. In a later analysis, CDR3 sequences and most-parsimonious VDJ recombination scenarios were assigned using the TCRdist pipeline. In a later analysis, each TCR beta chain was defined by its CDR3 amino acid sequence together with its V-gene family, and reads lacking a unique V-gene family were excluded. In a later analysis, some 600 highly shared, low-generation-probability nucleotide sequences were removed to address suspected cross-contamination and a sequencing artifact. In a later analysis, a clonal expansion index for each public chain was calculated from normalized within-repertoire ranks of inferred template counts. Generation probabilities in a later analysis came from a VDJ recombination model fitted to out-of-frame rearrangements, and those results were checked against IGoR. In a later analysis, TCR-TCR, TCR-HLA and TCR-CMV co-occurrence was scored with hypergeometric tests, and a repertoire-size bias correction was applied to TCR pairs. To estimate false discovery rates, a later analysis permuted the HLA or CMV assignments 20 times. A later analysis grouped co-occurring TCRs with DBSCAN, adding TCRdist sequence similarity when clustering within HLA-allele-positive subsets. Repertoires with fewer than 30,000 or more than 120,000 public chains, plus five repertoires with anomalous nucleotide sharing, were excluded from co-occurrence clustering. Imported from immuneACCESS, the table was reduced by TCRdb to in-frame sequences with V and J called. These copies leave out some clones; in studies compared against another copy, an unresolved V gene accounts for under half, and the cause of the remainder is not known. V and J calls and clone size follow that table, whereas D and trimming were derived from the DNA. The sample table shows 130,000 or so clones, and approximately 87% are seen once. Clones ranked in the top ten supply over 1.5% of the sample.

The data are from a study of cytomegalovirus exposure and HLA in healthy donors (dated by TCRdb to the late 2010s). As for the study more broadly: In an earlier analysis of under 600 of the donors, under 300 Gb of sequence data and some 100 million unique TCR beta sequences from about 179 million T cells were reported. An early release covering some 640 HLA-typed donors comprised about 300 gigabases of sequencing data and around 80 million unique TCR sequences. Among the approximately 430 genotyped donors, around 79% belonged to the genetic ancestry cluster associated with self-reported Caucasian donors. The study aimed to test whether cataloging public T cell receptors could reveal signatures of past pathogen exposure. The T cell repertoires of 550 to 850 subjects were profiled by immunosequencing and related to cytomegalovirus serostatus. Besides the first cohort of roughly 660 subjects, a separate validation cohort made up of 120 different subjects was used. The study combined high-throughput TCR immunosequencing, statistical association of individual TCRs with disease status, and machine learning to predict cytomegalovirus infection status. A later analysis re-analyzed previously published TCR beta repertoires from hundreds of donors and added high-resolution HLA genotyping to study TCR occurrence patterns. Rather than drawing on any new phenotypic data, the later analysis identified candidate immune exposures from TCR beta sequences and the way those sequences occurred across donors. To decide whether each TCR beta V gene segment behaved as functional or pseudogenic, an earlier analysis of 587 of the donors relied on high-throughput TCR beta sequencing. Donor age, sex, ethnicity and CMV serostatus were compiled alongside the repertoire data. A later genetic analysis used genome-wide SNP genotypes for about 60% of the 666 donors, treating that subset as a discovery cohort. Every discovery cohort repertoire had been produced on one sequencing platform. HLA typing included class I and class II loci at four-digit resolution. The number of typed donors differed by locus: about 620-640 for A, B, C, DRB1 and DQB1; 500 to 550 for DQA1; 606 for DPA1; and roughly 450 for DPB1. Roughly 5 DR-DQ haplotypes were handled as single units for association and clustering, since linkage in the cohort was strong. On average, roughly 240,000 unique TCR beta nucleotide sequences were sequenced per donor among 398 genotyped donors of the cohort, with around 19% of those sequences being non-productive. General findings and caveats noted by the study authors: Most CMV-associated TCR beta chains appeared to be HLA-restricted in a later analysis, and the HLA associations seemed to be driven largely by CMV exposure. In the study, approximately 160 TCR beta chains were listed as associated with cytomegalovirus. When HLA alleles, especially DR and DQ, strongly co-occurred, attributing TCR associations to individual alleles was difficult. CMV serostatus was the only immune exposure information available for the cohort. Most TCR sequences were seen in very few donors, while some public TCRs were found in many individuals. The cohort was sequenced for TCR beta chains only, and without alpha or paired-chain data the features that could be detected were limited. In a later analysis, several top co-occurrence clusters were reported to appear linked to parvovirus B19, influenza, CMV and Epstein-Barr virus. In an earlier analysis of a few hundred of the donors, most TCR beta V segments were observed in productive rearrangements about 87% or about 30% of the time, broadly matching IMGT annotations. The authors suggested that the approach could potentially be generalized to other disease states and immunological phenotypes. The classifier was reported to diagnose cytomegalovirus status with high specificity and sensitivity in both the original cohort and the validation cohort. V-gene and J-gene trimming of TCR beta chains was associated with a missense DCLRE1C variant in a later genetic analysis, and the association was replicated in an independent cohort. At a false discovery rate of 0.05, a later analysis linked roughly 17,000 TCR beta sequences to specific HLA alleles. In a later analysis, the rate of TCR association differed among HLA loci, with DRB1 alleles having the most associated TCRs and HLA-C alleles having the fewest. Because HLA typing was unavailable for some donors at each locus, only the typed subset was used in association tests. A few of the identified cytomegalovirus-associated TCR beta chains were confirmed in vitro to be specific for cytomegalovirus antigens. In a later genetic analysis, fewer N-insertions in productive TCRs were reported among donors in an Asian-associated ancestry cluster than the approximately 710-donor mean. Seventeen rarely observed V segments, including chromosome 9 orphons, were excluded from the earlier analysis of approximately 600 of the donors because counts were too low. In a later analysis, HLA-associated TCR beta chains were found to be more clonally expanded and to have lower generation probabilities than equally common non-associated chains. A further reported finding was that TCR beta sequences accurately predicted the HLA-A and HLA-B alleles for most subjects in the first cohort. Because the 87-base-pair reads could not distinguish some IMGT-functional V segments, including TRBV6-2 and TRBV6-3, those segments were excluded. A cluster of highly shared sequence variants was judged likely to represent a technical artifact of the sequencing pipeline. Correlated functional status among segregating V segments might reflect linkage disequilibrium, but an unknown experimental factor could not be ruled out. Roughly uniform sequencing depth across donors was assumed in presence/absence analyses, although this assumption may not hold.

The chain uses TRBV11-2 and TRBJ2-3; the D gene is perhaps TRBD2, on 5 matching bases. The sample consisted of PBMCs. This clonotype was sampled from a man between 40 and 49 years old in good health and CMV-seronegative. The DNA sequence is TGTGCCAGCAGTACCCCTGGACTTAGCACAGATACGCAGTATTTT. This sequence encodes CASSTPGLSTDTQYF.